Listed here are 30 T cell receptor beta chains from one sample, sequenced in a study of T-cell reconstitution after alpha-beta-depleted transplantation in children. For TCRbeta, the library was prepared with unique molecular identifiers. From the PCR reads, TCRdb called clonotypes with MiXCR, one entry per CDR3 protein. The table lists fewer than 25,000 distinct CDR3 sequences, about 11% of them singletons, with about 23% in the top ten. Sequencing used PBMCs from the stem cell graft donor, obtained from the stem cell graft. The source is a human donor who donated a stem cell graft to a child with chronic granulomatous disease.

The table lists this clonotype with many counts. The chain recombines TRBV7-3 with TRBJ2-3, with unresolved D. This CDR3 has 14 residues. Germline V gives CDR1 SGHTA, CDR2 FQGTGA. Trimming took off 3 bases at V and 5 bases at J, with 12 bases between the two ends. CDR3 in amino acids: CASSLEDSGDTQYF. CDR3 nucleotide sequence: TGTGCCAGCAGCTTGGAAGATTCAGGAGATACGCAGTATTTT.

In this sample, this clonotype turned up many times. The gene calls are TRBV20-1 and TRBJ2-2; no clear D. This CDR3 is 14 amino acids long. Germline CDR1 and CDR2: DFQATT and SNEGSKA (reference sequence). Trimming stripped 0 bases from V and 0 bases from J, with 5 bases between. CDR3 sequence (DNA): TGCAGTGCTAGAGATCGTACGAACACCGGGGAGCTGTTTTTT. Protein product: CSARDRTNTGELFF.

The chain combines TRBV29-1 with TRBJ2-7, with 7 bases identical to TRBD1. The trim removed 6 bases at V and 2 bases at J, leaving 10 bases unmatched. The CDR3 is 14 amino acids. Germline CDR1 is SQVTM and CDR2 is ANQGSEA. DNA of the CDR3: TGCAGCGTAGCTCGACAGGGAAGAGCCTACGAGCAGTACTTC. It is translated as CSVARQGRAYEQYF.

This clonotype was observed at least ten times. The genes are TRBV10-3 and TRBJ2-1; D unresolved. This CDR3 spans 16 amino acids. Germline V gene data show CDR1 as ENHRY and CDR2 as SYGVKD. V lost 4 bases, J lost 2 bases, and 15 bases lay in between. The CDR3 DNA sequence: TGTGCCATCAGTGTATGGGGTGGCGGTCCCTACAATGAGCAGTTCTTC. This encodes CAISVWGGGPYNEQFF.

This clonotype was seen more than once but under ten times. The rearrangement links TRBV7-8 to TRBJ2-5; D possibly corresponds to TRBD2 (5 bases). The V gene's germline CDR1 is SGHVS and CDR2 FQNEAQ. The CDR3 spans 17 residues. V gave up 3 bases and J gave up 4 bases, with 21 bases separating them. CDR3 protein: CASSLFAGDWFAETQYF. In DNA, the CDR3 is TGTGCCAGCAGCTTGTTTGCCGGGGATTGGTTTGCAGAGACCCAGTACTTC.

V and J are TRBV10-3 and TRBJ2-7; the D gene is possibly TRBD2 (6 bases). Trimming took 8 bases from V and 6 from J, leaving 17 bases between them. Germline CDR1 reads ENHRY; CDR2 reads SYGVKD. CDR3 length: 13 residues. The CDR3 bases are TGTGCCATCTCCGCCCGTGGGGGGAGCGAGCAGTACTTC. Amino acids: CAISARGGSEQYF.

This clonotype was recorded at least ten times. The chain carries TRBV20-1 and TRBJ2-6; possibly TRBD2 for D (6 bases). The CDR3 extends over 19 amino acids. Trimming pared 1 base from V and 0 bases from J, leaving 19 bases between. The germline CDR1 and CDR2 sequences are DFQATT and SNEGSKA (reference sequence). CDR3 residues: CSARGFGTPESSGANVLTF. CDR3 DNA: TGCAGTGCTAGAGGATTCGGGACTCCGGAGAGCTCTGGGGCCAACGTCCTGACTTTC.

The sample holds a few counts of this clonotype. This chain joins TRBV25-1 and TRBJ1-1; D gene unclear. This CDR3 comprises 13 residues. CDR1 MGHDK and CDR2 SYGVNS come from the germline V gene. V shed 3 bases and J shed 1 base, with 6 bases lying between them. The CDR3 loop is CASSEQWNTEAFF. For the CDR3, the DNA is TGTGCCAGCAGTGAGCAGTGGAACACTGAAGCTTTCTTT.

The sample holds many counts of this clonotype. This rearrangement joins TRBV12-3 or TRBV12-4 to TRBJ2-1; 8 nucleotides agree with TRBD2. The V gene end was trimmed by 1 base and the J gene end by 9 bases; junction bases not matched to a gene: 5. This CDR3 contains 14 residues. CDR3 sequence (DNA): TGTGCCAGCAGTTTAGAAACAGCGGGAGTTGAGCAGTTCTTC. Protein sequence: CASSLETAGVEQFF.

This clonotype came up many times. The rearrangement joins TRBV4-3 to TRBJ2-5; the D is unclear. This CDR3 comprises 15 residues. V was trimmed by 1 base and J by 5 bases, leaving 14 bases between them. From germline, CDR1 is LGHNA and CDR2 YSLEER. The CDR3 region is CASSQGVVGRETQYF. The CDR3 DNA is TGCGCCAGCAGCCAAGGAGTCGTGGGTCGCGAGACCCAGTACTTC.

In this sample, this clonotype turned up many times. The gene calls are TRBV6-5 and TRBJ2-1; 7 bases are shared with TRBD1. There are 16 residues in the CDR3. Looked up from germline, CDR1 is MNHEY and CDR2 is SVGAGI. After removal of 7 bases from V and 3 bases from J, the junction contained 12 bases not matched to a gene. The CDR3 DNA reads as TGTGCCAGCACCTCACCGACAGGGAAAAACTACAATGAGCAGTTCTTC. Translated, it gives CASTSPTGKNYNEQFF.

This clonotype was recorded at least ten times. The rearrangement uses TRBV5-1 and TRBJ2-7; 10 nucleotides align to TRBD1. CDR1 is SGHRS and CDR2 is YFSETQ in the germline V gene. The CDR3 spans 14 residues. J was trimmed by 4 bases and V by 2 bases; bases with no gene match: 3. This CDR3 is CASSLRDRGYEQYF. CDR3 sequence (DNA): TGCGCCAGCAGCTTACGGGACAGGGGTTACGAGCAGTACTTC. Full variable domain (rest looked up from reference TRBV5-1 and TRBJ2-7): KAGVTQTPRYLIKTRGQQVTLSCSPISGHRSVSWYQQTPGQGLQFLFEYFSETQRNKGNFPGRFSGRQFSNSRSEMNVSTLELGDSALYLCASSLRDRGYEQYFGPGTRLTVT.

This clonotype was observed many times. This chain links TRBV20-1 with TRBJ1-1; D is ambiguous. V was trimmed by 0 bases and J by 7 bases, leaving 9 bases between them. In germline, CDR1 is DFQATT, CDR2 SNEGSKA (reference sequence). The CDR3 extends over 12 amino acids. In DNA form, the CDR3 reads TGCAGTGCTAGAGATATGACCGATGAAGCTTTCTTT. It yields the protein CSARDMTDEAFF.

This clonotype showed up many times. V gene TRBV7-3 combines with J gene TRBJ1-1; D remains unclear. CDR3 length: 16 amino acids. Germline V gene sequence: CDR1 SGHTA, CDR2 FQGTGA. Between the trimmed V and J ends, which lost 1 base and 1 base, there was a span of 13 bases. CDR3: CASSLNPRSGNTEAFF. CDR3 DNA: TGTGCCAGCAGCTTAAACCCGAGGAGTGGGAACACTGAAGCTTTCTTT. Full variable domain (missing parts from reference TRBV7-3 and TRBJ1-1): GAGVSQTPSNKVTEKGKYVELRCDPISGHTALYWYRQSLGQGPEFLIYFQGTGAADDSGLPNDRFFAVRPEGSVSTLKIQRTERGDSAVYLCASSLNPRSGNTEAFFGQGTRLTVV.

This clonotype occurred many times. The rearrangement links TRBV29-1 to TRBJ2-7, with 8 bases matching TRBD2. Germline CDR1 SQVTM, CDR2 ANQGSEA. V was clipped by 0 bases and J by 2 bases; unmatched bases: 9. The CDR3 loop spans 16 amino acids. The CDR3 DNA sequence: TGCAGCGTTGAAGAAGCGGGAGAGAGCTGGCCCTACGAGCAGTACTTC. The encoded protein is CSVEEAGESWPYEQYF.

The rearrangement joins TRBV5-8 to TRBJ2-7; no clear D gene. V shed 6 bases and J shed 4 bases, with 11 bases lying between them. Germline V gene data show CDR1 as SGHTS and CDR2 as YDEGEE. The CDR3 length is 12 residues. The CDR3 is CASTFPRYEQYF. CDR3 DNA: TGTGCCAGCACCTTTCCTAGATACGAGCAGTACTTC.

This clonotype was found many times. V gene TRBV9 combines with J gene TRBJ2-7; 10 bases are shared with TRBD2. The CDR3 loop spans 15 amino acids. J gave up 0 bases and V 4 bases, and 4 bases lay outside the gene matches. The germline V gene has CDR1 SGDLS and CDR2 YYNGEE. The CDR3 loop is CASSPSGGTSYEQYF. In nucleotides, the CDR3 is TGTGCCAGCAGCCCTAGCGGGGGTACCTCCTACGAGCAGTACTTC.

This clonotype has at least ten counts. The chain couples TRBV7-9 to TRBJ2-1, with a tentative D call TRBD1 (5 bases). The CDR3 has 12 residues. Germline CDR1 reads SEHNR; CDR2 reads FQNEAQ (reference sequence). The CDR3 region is CASRDRNNEQFF. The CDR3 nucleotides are TGTGCGAGTAGAGACAGAAACAATGAGCAGTTCTTC.

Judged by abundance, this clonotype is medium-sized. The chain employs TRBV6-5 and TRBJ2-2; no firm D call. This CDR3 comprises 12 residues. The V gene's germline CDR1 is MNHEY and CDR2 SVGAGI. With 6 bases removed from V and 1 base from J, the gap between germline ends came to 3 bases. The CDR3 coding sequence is TGTGCCAGCAGCCAGAACACCGGGGAGCTGTTTTTT. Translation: CASSQNTGELFF.

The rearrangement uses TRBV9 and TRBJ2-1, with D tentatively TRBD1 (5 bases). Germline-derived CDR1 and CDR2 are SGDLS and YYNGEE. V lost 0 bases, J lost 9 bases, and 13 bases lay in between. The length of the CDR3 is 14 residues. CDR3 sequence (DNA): TGTGCCAGCAGCGTAGGCAGGGCTCCTGGTGAGCAGTTCTTC. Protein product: CASSVGRAPGEQFF. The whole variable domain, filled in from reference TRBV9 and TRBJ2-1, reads DSGVTQTPKHLITATGQRVTLRCSPRSGDLSVYWYQQSLDQGLQFLIQYYNGEERAKGNILERFSAQQFPDLHSELNLSSLELGDSALYFCASSVGRAPGEQFFGPGTRLTVL.

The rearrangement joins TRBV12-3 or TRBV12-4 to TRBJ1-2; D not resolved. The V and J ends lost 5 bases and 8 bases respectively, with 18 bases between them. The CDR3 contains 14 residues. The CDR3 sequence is CASSSRDTRGGYTF. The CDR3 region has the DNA TGTGCCAGCAGTAGTCGCGACACCCGGGGAGGCTACACCTTC.

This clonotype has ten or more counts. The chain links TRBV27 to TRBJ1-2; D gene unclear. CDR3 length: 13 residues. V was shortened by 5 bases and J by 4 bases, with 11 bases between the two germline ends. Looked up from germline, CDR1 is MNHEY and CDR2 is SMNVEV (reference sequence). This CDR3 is CASSVGVSYGYTF. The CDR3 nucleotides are TGTGCCAGCAGTGTCGGGGTTAGCTATGGCTACACCTTC.

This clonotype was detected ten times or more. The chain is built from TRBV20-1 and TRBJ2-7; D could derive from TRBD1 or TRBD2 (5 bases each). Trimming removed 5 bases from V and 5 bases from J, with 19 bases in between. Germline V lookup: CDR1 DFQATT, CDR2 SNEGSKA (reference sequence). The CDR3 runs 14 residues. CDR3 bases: TGCAGTGCTGAGGGGCTCGGGACGGGTAACGAGCAGTACTTC. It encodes CSAEGLGTGNEQYF.

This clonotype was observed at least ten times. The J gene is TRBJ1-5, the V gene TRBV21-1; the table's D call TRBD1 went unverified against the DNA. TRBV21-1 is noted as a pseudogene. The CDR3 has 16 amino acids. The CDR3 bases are TGTGCCAGCAGCAAAGGGGACAAATATAGCAATCAGCCCCAGCATTTT. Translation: CASSKGDKYSNQPQHF.

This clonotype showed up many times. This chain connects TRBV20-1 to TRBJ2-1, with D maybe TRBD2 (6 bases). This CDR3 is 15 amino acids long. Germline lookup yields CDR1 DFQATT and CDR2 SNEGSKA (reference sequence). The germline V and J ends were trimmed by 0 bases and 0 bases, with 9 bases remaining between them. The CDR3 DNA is TGCAGTGCTAGAGATGTGGGGGGCTCCTACAATGAGCAGTTCTTC. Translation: CSARDVGGSYNEQFF.

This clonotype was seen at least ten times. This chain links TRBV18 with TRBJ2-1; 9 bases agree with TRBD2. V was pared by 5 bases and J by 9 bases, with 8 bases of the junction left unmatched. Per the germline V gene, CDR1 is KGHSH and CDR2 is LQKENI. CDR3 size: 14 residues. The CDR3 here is CASSGGLARGEQFF. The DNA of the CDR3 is TGTGCCAGCTCAGGTGGACTAGCGAGGGGTGAGCAGTTCTTC.

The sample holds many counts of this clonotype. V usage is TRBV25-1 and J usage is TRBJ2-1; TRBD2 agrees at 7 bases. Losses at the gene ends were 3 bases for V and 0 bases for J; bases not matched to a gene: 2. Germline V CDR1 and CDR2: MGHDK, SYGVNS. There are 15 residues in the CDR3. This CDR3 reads CASSDRTSSYNEQFF. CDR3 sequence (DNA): TGTGCCAGCAGTGACAGGACTAGCTCCTACAATGAGCAGTTCTTC.

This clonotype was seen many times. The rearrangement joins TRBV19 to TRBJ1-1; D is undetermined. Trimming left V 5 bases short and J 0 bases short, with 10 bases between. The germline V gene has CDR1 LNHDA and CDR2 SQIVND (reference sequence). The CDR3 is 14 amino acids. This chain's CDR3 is CASSRVNLNTEAFF. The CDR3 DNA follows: TGTGCCAGTAGTCGCGTTAATCTGAACACTGAAGCTTTCTTT.

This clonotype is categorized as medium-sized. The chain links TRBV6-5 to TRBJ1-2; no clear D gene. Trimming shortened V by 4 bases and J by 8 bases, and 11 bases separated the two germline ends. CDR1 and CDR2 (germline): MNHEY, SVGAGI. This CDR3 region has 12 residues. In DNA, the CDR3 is TGTGCCAGCAGTTTATCGGGAAGGGGCTACACCTTC. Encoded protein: CASSLSGRGYTF.

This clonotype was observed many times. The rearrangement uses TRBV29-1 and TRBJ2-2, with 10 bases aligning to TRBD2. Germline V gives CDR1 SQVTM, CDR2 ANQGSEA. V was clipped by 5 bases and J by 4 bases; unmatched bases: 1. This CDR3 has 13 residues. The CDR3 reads CSVQRGGTGELFF. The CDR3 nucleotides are TGCAGCGTTCAGCGGGGGGGCACCGGGGAGCTGTTTTTT.